Below, 5 T cell receptor beta chains from the same sample are listed, as sequenced in a study of blood T cell repertoires in COVID-19. The assay was immunoSEQ multiplex PCR, and TCRdb's table has in-frame clones only and misses some. The sample holds almost 300,000 clones, approximately 89% seen once. Sequencing input: peripheral blood. The receptors were gathered from a woman aged 25-40 years with COVID-19, enrolled during active disease.

The chain employs TRBV2 and TRBJ2-3; 9 positions match TRBD2. Germline assignment: CDR1 SNHLY and CDR2 FYNNEI. The CDR3 consists of 18 residues. V was clipped by 0 bases and J by 7 bases; unmatched bases: 14. CDR3 in amino acids: CASSEARLAGSRLNTQYF. Here the CDR3 DNA reads TGTGCCAGCAGTGAAGCGCGTCTAGCGGGGAGTCGGTTGAATACGCAGTATTTT.

The gene calls are TRBV2 and TRBJ2-5; unclear D gene. The germline V gene has CDR1 SNHLY and CDR2 FYNNEI. Trimming removed 3 bases at V and 1 base at J, with 9 bases between. The CDR3 is made up of 14 amino acids. The CDR3 is CASSDPRFQETQYF. DNA for the CDR3: TGTGCCAGCAGTGACCCCCGGTTCCAAGAGACCCAGTACTTC.

The rearrangement uses TRBV4-2 and TRBJ2-7; no clear D. This CDR3 is built from 15 residues. Germline V gives CDR1 LGHNA, CDR2 YNFKEQ. V was clipped by 4 bases and J by 7 bases, with 20 bases between them. In DNA form, the CDR3 reads TGTGCCAGCAGCCCCTCTATCCGACAAGTAAGGGAGCAGTACTTC. This gives the protein CASSPSIRQVREQYF.

The chain combines TRBV18 with TRBJ1-4; 9 bases match TRBD1. Germline V lookup: CDR1 KGHSH, CDR2 LQKENI. V lost 6 bases and J lost 6; bases outside the gene matches: 11. This CDR3 spans 16 amino acids. The CDR3 nucleotides read TGTGCCAGCTCCCCAACCTCCGGGACAGGGTATGAAAAACTGTTTTTT. Encoded protein: CASSPTSGTGYEKLFF. The entire variable domain, with the rest obtained from reference TRBV18 and TRBJ1-4, is as follows: NAGVMQNPRHLVRRRGQEARLRCSPMKGHSHVYWYRQLPEEGLKFMVYLQKENIIDESGMPKERFSAEFPKEGPSILRIQQVVRGDSAAYFCASSPTSGTGYEKLFFGSGTQLSVL.

The genes are TRBV3-1 (or the pseudogene TRBV3-2) and TRBJ2-7, with TRBD2 matching over 8 bases. This CDR3 has 15 residues. The germline gives CDR1 LGHDT, CDR2 YNNKEL (reference sequence). Unmatched junction bases numbered 18, after V lost 7 bases and J lost 10 bases. The CDR3 DNA reads TGTGCCAGCACCAACGAGGCGGGGGGCCCATCCTCCCAGTACTTC. As protein: CASTNEAGGPSSQYF.